The 30 T cell receptor beta chains below were found in one sample sequenced in a study of cytomegalovirus exposure and HLA in healthy donors. PCR involved 60 Vbeta and 13 Jbeta primers. Assay used: immunoSEQ multiplex PCR; TCRdb lists only in-frame clones, some missing. Of over 150,000 clones listed, roughly 79% were seen once; the top ten hold around 1.3%. The sample was PBMCs. Source of these receptors: a woman in her forties or fifties in good health and CMV-seronegative.

This sequence joins TRBV5-4 and TRBJ2-7; tentatively, D is TRBD1 (6 bases). This CDR3 is 16 amino acids long. V lost 4 bases, J lost 3 bases, and 20 bases lay in between. In germline, CDR1 is SGHNT, CDR2 YYREEE (reference sequence). The CDR3 bases are TGTGCCAGCAGCATACTTCTAACAGGGTATGACTACGAGCAGTACTTC. Protein: CASSILLTGYDYEQYF.

The rearrangement links TRBV15 to TRBJ1-1; the match to TRBD1 covers 8 bases. Germline trimming cut 5 bases from V and 8 bases from J; bases unmatched to any gene: 13. The germline CDR1 and CDR2 sequences are LNHNV and YYDKDF (reference sequence). CDR3 length: 15 amino acids. CDR3 nucleotide sequence: TGTGCCACCAGCCCCATGACAGGGGCTGTTAAGGAAGCTTTCTTT. It translates to CATSPMTGAVKEAFF.

This chain joins TRBV19 and TRBJ2-6, with 7 positions matching TRBD1. J gave up 5 bases and V 3 bases, and 7 bases lay outside the gene matches. The CDR3 has 16 amino acids. Germline CDR1 reads LNHDA; CDR2 reads SQIVND (reference sequence). The CDR3 DNA is TGTGCCAGTAGTATTCCGACAGGGCGGAGGGCCAACGTCCTGACTTTC. The encoded protein is CASSIPTGRRANVLTF.

The chain has TRBV29-1 and TRBJ2-1; TRBD2 might be the D (5 bases). The V gene lost 2 bases and the J gene lost 1 base, with 9 bases spanning the gap. The CDR3 extends over 14 amino acids. CDR1 and CDR2 (germline): SQVTM, ANQGSEA. CDR3 amino acids: CSVEPGSSYNEQFF. The CDR3 nucleotides are TGCAGCGTTGAACCGGGAAGTTCCTACAATGAGCAGTTCTTC.

This chain connects TRBV28 to TRBJ2-5; 9 nucleotides align to TRBD1. This CDR3 spans 14 amino acids. The V gene end was trimmed by 6 bases and the J gene end by 3 bases; junction bases not matched to a gene: 5. The germline gives CDR1 MDHEN, CDR2 SYDVKM. For the CDR3, the DNA is TGTGCCAGCAGCTTACAGGGGGCGAAAGAGACCCAGTACTTC. Translation gives CASSLQGAKETQYF.

CDR3 amino acids: CASSTTGNTEAFF. The CDR3 nucleotides are TGTGCCAGCAGTACAACAGGGAACACTGAAGCTTTCTTT. V usage is TRBV7-6 and J usage is TRBJ1-1; D possibly corresponds to TRBD1 (5 bases). The length of the CDR3 is 13 residues. V was pared by 6 bases and J by 1 base, with 9 bases between. Germline-derived CDR1 and CDR2 are SGHVS and FNYEAQ.

This chain connects TRBV29-1 to TRBJ2-3, with a weak D call TRBD2 (5 bases). Germline CDR1 reads SQVTM; CDR2 reads ANQGSEA. The CDR3 is 13 amino acids. V lost 3 bases, J lost 2 bases, and 9 bases lay in between. In DNA form, the CDR3 reads TGCAGCGTTGAGAGGGAAATCACAGATACGCAGTATTTT. The encoded protein is CSVEREITDTQYF.

This CDR3 reads CASNPGGANNEQFF. CDR3 bases: TGTGCCAGCAACCCTGGCGGGGCTAACAATGAGCAGTTCTTC. J is TRBJ2-1 and V is TRBV7-8; D may be TRBD2 (6 bases). Germline loops: CDR1 SGHVS, CDR2 FQNEAQ. This CDR3 has 14 residues. Trimming pared 7 bases from V and 5 bases from J, leaving 15 bases between.

This clone showed up just once. The chain employs TRBV7-2 and TRBJ1-3; D may be TRBD1 (6 bases). CDR1 and CDR2 (germline): SGHTA, FQGNSA. The ends were cut back, 5 bases at V and 0 bases at J, with 20 bases in the middle. There are 18 residues in the CDR3. The CDR3 protein is CASSTQPRGGISGNTIYF. In DNA form, the CDR3 reads TGTGCCAGCAGCACCCAGCCCAGGGGAGGGATCTCTGGAAACACCATATATTTT.

V gene TRBV4-3 combines with J gene TRBJ2-1; weak D call: TRBD1 (5 bases). CDR3 length: 14 residues. V gave up 1 base and J gave up 3 bases, with 7 bases separating them. Germline lookup yields CDR1 LGHNA and CDR2 YSLEER. The CDR3 loop is CASSQGDSYNEQFF. Here the CDR3 DNA reads TGCGCCAGCAGCCAAGGAGACAGCTACAATGAGCAGTTCTTC.

The V gene is TRBV4-3, the J gene TRBJ1-6; the D is unclear. V gave up 4 bases and J gave up 6 bases, with 16 bases separating them. Germline CDR1 and CDR2: LGHNA and YSLEER. This CDR3 has 16 residues. DNA of the CDR3: TGCGCCAGCAGCCCCTCGAGGGCAGTCGCTAATTCACCCCTCCACTTT. It is translated as CASSPSRAVANSPLHF.

This clone came up a few times. The V call is TRBV25-1, the J call TRBJ1-4; TRBD1 agrees at 9 bases. Looked up from germline, CDR1 is MGHDK and CDR2 is SYGVNS. The CDR3 totals 16 residues. The V segment lost 5 bases and the J segment 7 bases; nucleotides outside the gene matches: 11. The CDR3 protein is CASSLIPGQGPEKLFF. The CDR3 region has the DNA TGTGCCAGCAGTCTAATCCCGGGACAGGGCCCTGAAAAACTGTTTTTT.

A word on this clone: The identical CDR3 is also encoded by other nucleotide sequences in the sample. V and J are TRBV5-1 and TRBJ2-5; D might be TRBD1 (6 bases). V lost 0 bases, J lost 5 bases, and 8 bases lay in between. The CDR3 runs to 13 residues. The V gene's germline CDR1 is SGHRS and CDR2 YFSETQ. CDR3 sequence: CASSLGQGETQYF. CDR3 nucleotide sequence: TGCGCCAGCAGCTTGGGGCAGGGGGAGACCCAGTACTTC.

The V call is TRBV6-1, the J call TRBJ1-5; D unresolved. Germline assignment: CDR1 MNHNS and CDR2 SASEGT. There are 13 residues in the CDR3. V was trimmed by 0 bases and J by 3 bases, leaving 3 bases between them. Here the CDR3 DNA reads TGTGCCAGCAGTGAAGCGTACAATCAGCCCCAGCATTTT. It encodes CASSEAYNQPQHF.

The CDR3: CASSQPQTGWTEAFF. As DNA, the CDR3 is TGCGCCAGCAGCCAACCACAGACAGGGTGGACTGAAGCTTTCTTT. The chain carries TRBV4-3 and TRBJ1-1, with 7 bases identical to TRBD1. Germline V gives CDR1 LGHNA, CDR2 YSLEER. CDR3 length equals 15 residues. With V trimmed by 2 bases and J by 5 bases, 8 bases remained unmatched.

The J gene is TRBJ2-3, the V gene TRBV5-4; D is perhaps TRBD2 (5 bases). The CDR3 has 15 amino acids. V lost 2 bases to trimming and J lost 2 bases, with 12 bases between them. CDR1 is SGHNT and CDR2 is YYREEE in the germline V gene (reference sequence). CDR3 in DNA: TGTGCCAGCAGCTTAATCGGGATTTTCACAGATACGCAGTATTTT. Amino acid sequence: CASSLIGIFTDTQYF.

This clone was found once. The rearrangement joins TRBV5-5 to TRBJ2-5; D is unclear. V lost 2 bases to trimming and J lost 1 base, with 6 bases between them. The CDR3 extends over 13 amino acids. Germline assignment: CDR1 SGHKS and CDR2 YYEKEE (reference sequence). DNA of the CDR3: TGTGCCAGCAGCTTTGGCGGCCAAGAGACCCAGTACTTC. Amino acids: CASSFGGQETQYF.

The CDR3 spells CASTPRGPETEAFF. In nucleotides, the CDR3 is TGTGCCAGCACCCCTAGGGGGCCGGAAACTGAAGCTTTCTTT. The chain employs TRBV28 and TRBJ1-1; 7 bases are shared with TRBD1. The germline gives CDR1 MDHEN, CDR2 SYDVKM. The CDR3 extends over 14 amino acids. The V gene end was trimmed by 7 bases and the J gene end by 5 bases; junction bases not matched to a gene: 10. Together with reference TRBV28 and TRBJ1-1, the CDR3 gives the full variable domain: DVKVTQSSRYLVKRTGEKVFLECVQDMDHENMFWYRQDPGLGLRLIYFSYDVKMKEKGDIPEGYSVSREKKERFSLILESASTNQTSMYLCASTPRGPETEAFFGQGTRLTVV.

The genes are TRBV29-1 and TRBJ2-1; TRBD1 might be the D (6 bases). The ends were cut back, 4 bases at V and 12 bases at J, with 19 bases in the middle. Germline CDR1 is SQVTM and CDR2 is ANQGSEA. This CDR3 contains 13 residues. The CDR3 sequence is CSVVQGEARGQFF. The DNA for the CDR3 is TGCAGCGTTGTACAGGGCGAAGCTAGAGGGCAGTTCTTC.

The rearrangement uses TRBV29-1 and TRBJ1-2, with D unresolved. With 4 bases removed from V and 7 bases from J, the gap between germline ends came to 13 bases. Germline assignment: CDR1 SQVTM and CDR2 ANQGSEA. CDR3 length equals 12 residues. CDR3 residues: CSVGVGVRGYTF. The DNA of the CDR3 is TGCAGCGTTGGGGTCGGGGTCCGTGGCTACACCTTC.

The chain recombines TRBV28 with TRBJ2-1; 7 bases map to TRBD1. J gave up 11 bases and V 7 bases, and 5 bases lay outside the gene matches. The CDR3 is 11 amino acids. CDR1 MDHEN and CDR2 SYDVKM come from the germline V gene. CDR3 amino acids: CASNRDSQQFF. The CDR3 coding sequence is TGTGCCAGCAACCGGGACAGCCAGCAGTTCTTC.

The rearrangement uses TRBV2 and TRBJ1-5; 8 bases are shared with TRBD1. Germline V lookup: CDR1 SNHLY, CDR2 FYNNEI. Unmatched junction bases numbered 6, after V lost 6 bases and J lost 5 bases. There are 14 residues in the CDR3. The CDR3 region has the DNA TGTGCCAGCAGGGACGACAGGGGTGATCAGCCCCAGCATTTT. Its protein is CASRDDRGDQPQHF. The full variable domain, its missing parts supplied by reference TRBV2 and TRBJ1-5, is EPEVTQTPSHQVTQMGQEVILRCVPISNHLYFYWYRQILGQKVEFLVSFYNNEISEKSEIFDDQFSVERPDGSNFTLKIRSTKLEDSAMYFCASRDDRGDQPQHFGDGTRLSIL.

This chain links TRBV19 with TRBJ1-2; D not certain. Per the germline V gene, CDR1 is LNHDA and CDR2 is SQIVND (reference sequence). Between the trimmed V and J ends, which lost 5 bases and 4 bases, there was a span of 14 bases. The CDR3 has 14 amino acids. The CDR3 spells CASSPPAGLYGYTF. CDR3 coding DNA: TGTGCCAGTAGTCCCCCCGCAGGCCTCTATGGCTACACCTTC.

This chain connects TRBV19 to TRBJ2-3; 10 nucleotides match TRBD1. V shed 2 bases, J shed 4 bases, and the junction held 6 bases outside the gene matches. CDR1 is LNHDA, CDR2 SQIVND, per germline (reference sequence). This CDR3 contains 16 residues. DNA for the CDR3: TGTGCCAGTAGTATACCCAGGGGACAGGGGTCAGATACGCAGTATTTT. Protein: CASSIPRGQGSDTQYF.

The gene calls are TRBV9 and TRBJ2-2; TRBD2 is a possible D gene (6 bases). Germline values: CDR1 SGDLS, CDR2 YYNGEE. V was cut by 1 base and J by 1 base, with 8 bases left in between. This CDR3 spans 15 amino acids. CDR3 residues: CASSVTSRNTGELFF. DNA for the CDR3: TGTGCCAGCAGCGTAACTAGCCGGAACACCGGGGAGCTGTTTTTT.

The sample holds one count of this clone. Other DNA sequences in this specimen translate into the identical CDR3. J is TRBJ2-7 and V is TRBV6-5, with 8 bases identical to TRBD1. CDR1 is MNHEY, CDR2 SVGAGI, per germline. The CDR3 is 15 amino acids. The junction had 12 bases not matched to a gene; V was cut back by 10 bases and J by 1 base. The CDR3 region has the DNA TGTGCCACTCAAACCCAGGGGGCGAAGTCCTACGAGCAGTACTTC. Its protein product is CATQTQGAKSYEQYF.

V usage is TRBV4-2 and J usage is TRBJ1-1; D remains unclear. Germline-derived CDR1 and CDR2 are LGHNA and YNFKEQ. This CDR3 region has 15 residues. Trimming stripped 1 base from V and 3 bases from J, with 12 bases between. CDR3 sequence reads: CASSQGGLGDTEAFF. The DNA for the CDR3 is TGTGCCAGCAGCCAAGGTGGCCTCGGGGACACTGAAGCTTTCTTT.

The V and J genes are TRBV7-9 and TRBJ2-5; D gene uncertain. Trimming pared 5 bases from V and 3 bases from J, leaving 7 bases between. CDR1 and CDR2 from the germline V gene are SEHNR and FQNEAQ (reference sequence). The CDR3 length is 12 residues. The CDR3 bases are TGTGCCAGCAGCCCCCTAAAAGAGACCCAGTACTTC. This codes for CASSPLKETQYF.

This sequence joins TRBV12-1 and TRBJ1-4; the table's D call TRBD1 went unverified against the DNA. TRBV12-1 is noted as a pseudogene. The CDR3 runs to 18 residues. CDR3 region: CASRPNRTGLAHGEKLFF. In DNA, the CDR3 is TGTGCCAGCAGGCCGAATAGGACAGGCTTAGCCCACGGGGAAAAACTGTTTTTT.

This clone occurred a few times. The gene calls are TRBV11-3 and TRBJ2-1; TRBD2 aligns across 10 bases. V dropped 5 bases and J dropped 9; count of bases not matched to a gene: 13. The CDR3 length is 16 residues. Germline CDR1 is SGHNT and CDR2 is YENEEA. The CDR3 is CASSPRTSGHGGEQFF. DNA for the CDR3: TGTGCCAGCAGCCCCCGGACTAGCGGACATGGCGGTGAGCAGTTCTTC.